This is a list of T cell receptor beta chains from one sample in a study of cytomegalovirus exposure and HLA in healthy donors. This table comes from immunoSEQ multiplex PCR, and its TCRdb copy is limited to in-frame clones, with some not included. The sample holds 150,000 to 200,000 clones, 80% to 90% seen once. Sequencing was carried out using PBMCs. The receptors shown here come from a woman younger than 30 in good health and CMV-seronegative. The CDR3 runs from the conserved cysteine through the conserved F or W. Each record gives: D gene, V gene, J gene, clone size, CDR3 protein, CDR3 DNA. A D gene is named only where the DNA matches it firmly. Expanded clones are given a class, and other clones once, few, many or no size at all.

-	TRBV12-5	TRBJ2-1	-	CASGSDSPEQFF	TGTGCTAGTGGCTCCGACAGTCCTGAGCAGTTCTTC
TRBD1	TRBV6-4	TRBJ1-2	few	CASSEGYRGGYTF	TGTGCCAGCAGTGAAGGCTACAGGGGCGGCTACACCTTC
-	TRBV12-5	TRBJ2-1	-	CASGLGLADYNEQFF	TGTGCTAGTGGTTTGGGGCTAGCAGATTACAATGAGCAGTTCTTC
-	TRBV18	TRBJ1-1	-	CASSPTGETEAFF	TGTGCCAGCTCACCAACAGGAGAGACTGAAGCTTTCTTT
-	TRBV18	TRBJ2-7	-	CASYRGGQYEQYF	TGTGCCAGCTACAGGGGAGGTCAATACGAGCAGTACTTC
-	TRBV4-1	TRBJ1-5	-	CASSAITGGYQPQHF	TGCGCCAGCAGCGCCATTACCGGGGGGTATCAGCCCCAGCATTTT
-	TRBV28	TRBJ1-3	-	CASSFSGSGNTIYF	TGTGCCAGCAGTTTTTCAGGGTCTGGAAACACCATATATTTT
-	TRBV5-1	TRBJ1-1	-	CASSLDQGRLEAFF	TGCGCCAGCAGCTTGGATCAGGGTCGTCTTGAAGCTTTCTTT
-	TRBV19	TRBJ1-4	once	CASSIAGLIKQEEKLFF	TGTGCCAGTAGTATCGCAGGGTTGATTAAACAGGAAGAAAAACTGTTTTTT
-	TRBV6-6	TRBJ2-5	-	CASSYSISAQQETQYF	TGTGCCAGCAGTTACTCGATTTCCGCGCAACAAGAGACCCAGTACTTC
-	TRBV28	TRBJ1-3	once	CASRLGGRNTIYF	TGTGCCAGCAGACTCGGGGGGAGAAACACCATATATTTT
TRBD2	TRBV7-3	TRBJ2-1	-	CASSLKREGHNEQFF	TGTGCCAGCAGCCTCAAGCGGGAGGGCCACAATGAGCAGTTCTTC
TRBD2	TRBV10-1	TRBJ2-7	-	CASSEGPAGGYRPYEQYF	TGCGCCAGCAGTGAGGGGCCAGCGGGAGGCTATCGACCCTACGAGCAGTACTTC
TRBD2	TRBV28	TRBJ2-1	-	CASLTAGGPMDEQFF	TGTGCCAGTTTAACGGCGGGAGGGCCGATGGATGAGCAGTTCTTC
-	TRBV19	TRBJ1-5	-	CASSIVGVSQPQHF	TGTGCCAGTAGTATAGTCGGGGTTTCTCAGCCCCAGCATTTT
TRBD1	TRBV9	TRBJ1-5	-	CASSVDDRAQPQHF	TGTGCCAGCAGCGTAGACGACAGGGCCCAGCCCCAGCATTTT
TRBD1	TRBV5-4	TRBJ1-6	-	CASSLADRVNSPLHF	TGTGCCAGCAGCTTGGCCGACAGGGTGAATTCACCCCTCCACTTT
-	TRBV6-1	TRBJ2-7	-	CASSELTASHPYEQYF	TGTGCCAGCAGTGAACTGACAGCCAGCCACCCCTACGAGCAGTACTTC
-	TRBV27	TRBJ1-1	-	CASIGGGRGQAFF	TGTGCCAGTATAGGGGGGGGCCGGGGGCAAGCTTTCTTT
TRBD2	TRBV7-2	TRBJ2-3	-	CASSPYRTEAGGQRDTQYF	TGTGCCAGCAGCCCATACCGCACGGAAGCGGGGGGGCAGAGAGATACGCAGTATTTT
TRBD2	TRBV28	TRBJ2-1	-	CASTQSLIAGNEQFF	TGTGCCAGCACCCAGAGCCTGATAGCGGGCAATGAGCAGTTCTTC
-	TRBV25-1	TRBJ2-5	once	CASSEQGREETQYF	TGTGCCAGCAGTGAGCAGGGTCGGGAAGAGACCCAGTACTTC
-	TRBV4-2	TRBJ1-1	-	CASSQDLRGGNTEAFF	TGTGCCAGCAGCCAAGATCTCAGGGGTGGGAACACTGAAGCTTTCTTT
-	TRBV28	TRBJ2-1	-	CASSFWDIGPNEQFF	TGTGCCAGCAGTTTTTGGGACATTGGACCCAATGAGCAGTTCTTC
TRBD2	TRBV4-2	TRBJ2-1	-	CASSQDPQRGGLMGQFF	TGTGCCAGCAGCCAAGACCCCCAGCGGGGGGGCCTTATGGGGCAGTTCTTC
TRBD1	TRBV9	TRBJ2-7	-	CASSPRPGQGLYEQYF	TGTGCCAGCAGCCCCCGGCCGGGACAGGGGCTCTACGAGCAGTACTTC
TRBD2	TRBV11-2	TRBJ2-7	-	CASSLLIAGYEQYF	TGTGCCAGCAGCTTATTAATAGCGGGCTACGAGCAGTACTTC
-	TRBV16	TRBJ1-5	once	CASGGVNQPQHF	TGTGCCAGCGGGGGGGTTAATCAGCCCCAGCATTTT
TRBD1	TRBV9	TRBJ2-1	-	CASSVDPLTGANEQFF	TGTGCCAGCAGCGTAGATCCGCTGACAGGGGCCAATGAGCAGTTCTTC
TRBD1	TRBV5-1	TRBJ1-1	-	CASSYPGTVNTEAFF	TGCGCCAGCAGCTACCCCGGGACAGTGAACACTGAAGCTTTCTTT
TRBD1	TRBV27	TRBJ2-7	-	CASSSGTALGEQYF	TGTGCCAGCAGTTCGGGGACAGCCCTTGGGGAGCAGTACTTC